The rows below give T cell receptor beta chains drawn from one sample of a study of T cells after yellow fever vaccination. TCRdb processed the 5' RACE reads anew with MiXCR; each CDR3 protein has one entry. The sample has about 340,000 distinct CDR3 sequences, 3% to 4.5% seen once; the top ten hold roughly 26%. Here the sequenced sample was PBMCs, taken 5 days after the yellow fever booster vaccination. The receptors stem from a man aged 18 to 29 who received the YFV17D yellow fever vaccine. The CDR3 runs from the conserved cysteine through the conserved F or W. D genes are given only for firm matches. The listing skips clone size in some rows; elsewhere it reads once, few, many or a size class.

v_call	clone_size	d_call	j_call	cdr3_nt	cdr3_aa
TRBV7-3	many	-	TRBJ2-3	TGTGCCAGCAGCCTCGGGCCTCCTACGGATACGCAGTATTTT	CASSLGPPTDTQYF
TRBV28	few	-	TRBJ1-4	TGTGCCAGCAGTTCGGGGCCCACTAATGAAAAACTGTTTTTT	CASSSGPTNEKLFF
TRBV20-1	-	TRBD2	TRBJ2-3	TGCAGTGCTAGGACTAGCGGGGTCTTGTTCGTTGGCCGAGATACGCAGTATTTT	CSARTSGVLFVGRDTQYF
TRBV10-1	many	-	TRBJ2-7	TGCGCCAGCAGTGATCTAGCCGGTCGGGAGCAGTACTTC	CASSDLAGREQYF
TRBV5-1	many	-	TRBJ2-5	TGCGCCAGCAGCCTAGGTTGGGCAGAAGAGACCCAGTACTTC	CASSLGWAEETQYF
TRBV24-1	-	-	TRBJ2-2	TGTGCCACCAGTGATTTACCGGGACATAGCACCGGGGAGCTGTTTTTT	CATSDLPGHSTGELFF
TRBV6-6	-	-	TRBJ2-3	TGTGCCAGCAACCCCCCGGGCCACACAGATACGCAGTATTTT	CASNPPGHTDTQYF
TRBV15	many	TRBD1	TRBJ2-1	TGTGCCACCAGCAGAGCTCGCGGGACAGGTAACAATGAGCAGTTCTTC	CATSRARGTGNNEQFF
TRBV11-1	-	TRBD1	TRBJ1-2	TGTGCCAGCAGCCAACCCCGGGACAGGGTCGGACGGGACTATGGCTACACCTTC	CASSQPRDRVGRDYGYTF
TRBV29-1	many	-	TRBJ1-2	TGCAGCGTTGCACTCGCCGGGGGGGAAAACTATGGCTACACCTTC	CSVALAGGENYGYTF
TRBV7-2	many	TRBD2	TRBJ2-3	TGTGCCAGCAGCTCCGAGTGGGGGGGGACAGATACGCAGTATTTT	CASSSEWGGTDTQYF
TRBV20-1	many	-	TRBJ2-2	TGCAGTGCCCGTCAGGGAGGCACCGGGGAGCTGTTTTTT	CSARQGGTGELFF
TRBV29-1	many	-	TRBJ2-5	TGCAGCGTCATGGGTGGGGGGCTCCGAGAGACCCAGTACTTC	CSVMGGGLRETQYF
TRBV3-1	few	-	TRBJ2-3	TGTGCCAGCAGCCAAGCGTCCAGGGGCACAGATACGCAGTATTTT	CASSQASRGTDTQYF
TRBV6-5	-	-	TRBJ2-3	TGTGCCAGCAGATCCGCAGGGATTTTGGATACGCAGTATTTT	CASRSAGILDTQYF
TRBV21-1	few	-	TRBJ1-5	TGTGCCAGCAGCAGGGTGACGGACAGGGAGGATCAGCCCCAGCATTTT	CASSRVTDREDQPQHF
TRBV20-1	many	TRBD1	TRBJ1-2	TGCAGTGTTAGTCAACCGGGACAGGGGGCGGATGGCTACACCTTC	CSVSQPGQGADGYTF
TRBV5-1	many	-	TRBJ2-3	TGCGCCACAAACAGGGGGACTATATACACAGATACGCAGTATTTT	CATNRGTIYTDTQYF
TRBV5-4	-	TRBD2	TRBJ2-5	TGTGCCAGCAGCTTGGCCCCAGGGCTAGCGGGGTACCAAGAGACCCAGTACTTC	CASSLAPGLAGYQETQYF
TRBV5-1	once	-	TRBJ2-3	TGCGCCAGCTGCTTGGGGACCCTCGAGGTAGATACGCAGTATTTT	CASCLGTLEVDTQYF
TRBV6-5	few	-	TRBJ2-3	TGTGCCAGCAGTGGAGTGGCCGGTGCGCAGTATTTT	CASSGVAGAQYF
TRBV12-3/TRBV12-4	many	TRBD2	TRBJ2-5	TGTGCCAGCAGCCGAAGCCAGGCTAGCGGGCTTCAAGAGACCCAGTACTTC	CASSRSQASGLQETQYF
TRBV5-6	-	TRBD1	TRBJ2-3	TGTGCCAGCAGCTCGTTGACAGGGTCTTCAGATACGCAGTATTTT	CASSSLTGSSDTQYF
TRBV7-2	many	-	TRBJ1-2	TGTGCCAGCAGCTTAGGGCTATCGGACGACGGCTACACCTTC	CASSLGLSDDGYTF
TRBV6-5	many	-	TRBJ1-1	TGTGCCAGCAGCCCCGGGGGGCAGAACACTGAAGCTTTCTTT	CASSPGGQNTEAFF
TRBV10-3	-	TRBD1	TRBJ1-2	TGTGCCAGCCGACAGGGGGCTAACTATGGCTACACCTTC	CASRQGANYGYTF
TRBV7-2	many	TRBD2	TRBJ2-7	TGTGCCAGCAGCTTAGAGCTAGCGGGGGTTAAGGGGCACGAGCAGTACTTC	CASSLELAGVKGHEQYF
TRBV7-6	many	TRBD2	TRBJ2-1	TGTGCCAGCGCGGGGGGTCTTTACAATGAGCAGTTCTTC	CASAGGLYNEQFF
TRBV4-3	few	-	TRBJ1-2	TGCGCCAGCAGCCAAGAAGGGCTCGGCTACACCTTC	CASSQEGLGYTF
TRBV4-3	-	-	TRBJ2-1	TGCGCCAGCAGCCAAGGCAGAAACGCATACAATGAGCAGTTCTTC	CASSQGRNAYNEQFF
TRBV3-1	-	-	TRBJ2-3	TGTGCCAGCAGCCCCGGACTGGTCCCGGATACGCAGTATTTT	CASSPGLVPDTQYF
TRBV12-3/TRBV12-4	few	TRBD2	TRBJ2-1	TGTGCCAGCACTATTCTAGCGGGGGGCCGTTCTGAGCAGTTCTTC	CASTILAGGRSEQFF
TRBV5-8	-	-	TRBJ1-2	TGTGCCAGCAGCATGAGGGGCTATGGCTACACCTTC	CASSMRGYGYTF
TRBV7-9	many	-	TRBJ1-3	TGTGCCAGCACCCCCGACTACTCTGGAAACACCATATATTTT	CASTPDYSGNTIYF
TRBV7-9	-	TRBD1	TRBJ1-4	TGTGCCAGCACTACCGGGGACAGGGTTAATGAAAAACTGTTTTTT	CASTTGDRVNEKLFF
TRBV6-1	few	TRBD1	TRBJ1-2	TGTGCCAGCACTAGACAAGACAGGGGAAGAAGGAGCTACACCTTC	CASTRQDRGRRSYTF
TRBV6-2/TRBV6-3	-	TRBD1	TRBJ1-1	TGTGCCAGCAGTTACTCGAGATCCCCGACAGGGGTGGCCGGGACTGAAGCTTTCTTT	CASSYSRSPTGVAGTEAFF
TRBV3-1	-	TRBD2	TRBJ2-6	TGTGCCAGCAGCAAAGGACTAGTGGCCAACGTCCTGACTTTC	CASSKGLVANVLTF
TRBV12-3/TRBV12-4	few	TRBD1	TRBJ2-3	TGTGCCAGCAGGATGACAGGGGGCGTAGATACGCAGTATTTT	CASRMTGGVDTQYF
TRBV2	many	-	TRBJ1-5	TGTGCCAGCAGCCTACAGGGTGGGAGCAATCAGCCCCAGCATTTT	CASSLQGGSNQPQHF
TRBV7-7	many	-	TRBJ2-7	TGTGCCAGCACCCTAAGGAAGTACTTC	CASTLRKYF
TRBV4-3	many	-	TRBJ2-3	TGCGCCAGCAGCCAAGAAACCTGGGCAGATACGCAGTATTTT	CASSQETWADTQYF
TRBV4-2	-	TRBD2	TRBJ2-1	TGTGCCAGCAGCCAAGTTTTGGCTAGCGGGGGCCTTAGCTCCTACAATGAGCAGTTCTTC	CASSQVLASGGLSSYNEQFF